This is a list of T cell receptor beta chains from one sample in a study of technical replicates of blood from several donors. Libraries were prepared by immunoSEQ multiplex PCR; TCRdb keeps only in-frame clonotypes and omits some of them. The data hold under 85,000 clones, with about 92% observed a single time. The specimen sequenced was T cells isolated from PBMCs. Receptors were obtained from a human donor in good health. Each CDR3 is given with its conserved first and last residue. A D gene is named only where the DNA matches it firmly. Expanded clones get a size class; other rows say once, few or many, or leave the size out.

j_call | v_call | d_call | clone_size | cdr3_aa | cdr3_nt
TRBJ1-1 | TRBV5-1 | TRBD1 | few | CASSLDRQGTEAFF | TGCGCCAGCAGCTTGGACCGACAGGGGACTGAAGCTTTCTTT
TRBJ1-1 | TRBV11-3 | TRBD1 | . | CASRGGTGGTGRSAEAFF | TGTGCCAGCAGGGGGGGGACAGGGGGCACGGGTCGGTCAGCTGAAGCTTTCTTT
TRBJ1-6 | TRBV7-9 | . | . | CASSFGPREEPLHF | TGTGCCAGCAGCTTCGGACCTCGGGAAGAACCCCTCCACTTT
TRBJ1-2 | TRBV28 | . | . | CASSFTPPGSGDYGYTF | TGTGCCAGCAGTTTCACACCTCCGGGATCGGGGGACTATGGCTACACCTTC
TRBJ2-6 | TRBV7-3 | . | . | CASSSTGGENSGANVLTF | TGTGCCAGCAGCTCAACTGGGGGCGAGAACTCTGGGGCCAACGTCCTGACTTTC
TRBJ1-6 | TRBV5-1 | . | . | CASSSAGYSPLHF | TGCGCCAGCAGCTCAGCGGGGTACTCACCCCTCCACTTT
TRBJ1-5 | TRBV2 | . | . | CASSAEGVRQPQHF | TGTGCCAGCAGTGCTGAAGGGGTTCGTCAGCCCCAGCATTTT
TRBJ1-2 | TRBV7-3 | TRBD1 | . | CASSIDREYGYTF | TGTGCCAGCAGCATAGACAGGGAATATGGCTACACCTTC
TRBJ2-5 | TRBV9 | TRBD1 | . | CASSDGRTGHQETQYF | TGTGCCAGCAGCGACGGTAGGACAGGACATCAAGAGACCCAGTACTTC
TRBJ2-1 | TRBV11-2 | . | . | CASRRQGLLNSEQFF | TGTGCCAGTCGTCGGCAGGGATTATTGAACAGTGAGCAGTTCTTC
TRBJ2-7 | TRBV4-1 | TRBD2 | . | CASSQDSGSSYEQYF | TGCGCCAGCAGCCAAGATAGCGGGAGCTCCTACGAGCAGTACTTC
TRBJ2-7 | TRBV25-1 | . | . | CASSEYIGGNEQYF | TGTGCCAGCAGTGAATATATCGGAGGTAACGAGCAGTACTTC
TRBJ2-2 | TRBV5-1 | . | . | CASSNLARNTGELFF | TGCGCCAGCAGCAACCTAGCGAGGAACACCGGGGAGCTGTTTTTT
TRBJ2-7 | TRBV30 | . | . | CAWSADSKIYEQYF | TGTGCCTGGAGTGCCGACAGTAAAATCTACGAGCAGTACTTC
TRBJ2-5 | TRBV4-1 | TRBD2 | . | CASSQWTSGGLGGTQYF | TGCGCCAGCAGCCAATGGACTAGCGGGGGTCTCGGGGGGACCCAGTACTTC
TRBJ2-7 | TRBV9 | . | once | CASSVGSQYPYEQYF | TGTGCCAGCAGCGTTGGGAGTCAGTACCCCTACGAGCAGTACTTC
TRBJ2-7 | TRBV19 | . | . | CASRRGGTGAYEQYF | TGTGCCAGTAGGAGGGGGGGGACCGGGGCTTACGAGCAGTACTTC
TRBJ1-2 | TRBV6-1 | . | . | CASFLTPGYTF | TGTGCCAGCTTCCTGACACCAGGCTACACCTTC
TRBJ2-5 | TRBV29-1 | TRBD2 | . | CSVRGTSSETQYF | TGCAGCGTCCGGGGGACTAGCTCGGAGACCCAGTACTTC
TRBJ2-7 | TRBV4-1 | . | . | CASSLTTLNYEQYF | TGCGCCAGCAGCCTGACTACTTTGAACTACGAGCAGTACTTC
TRBJ1-4 | TRBV5-4 | . | . | CASSDQGFRTNEKLFF | TGTGCCAGCAGCGATCAGGGGTTCAGAACTAATGAAAAACTGTTTTTT
TRBJ2-7 | TRBV19 | . | . | CASTGGEGEQYF | TGTGCCAGTACCGGGGGAGAAGGGGAGCAGTACTTC
TRBJ2-3 | TRBV15 | . | . | CATSRDRERLTDTQYF | TGTGCCACCAGCAGAGATCGGGAGCGGCTCACAGATACGCAGTATTTT
TRBJ2-5 | TRBV30 | TRBD2 | . | CAWSIAGGETQYF | TGTGCCTGGAGCATAGCGGGTGGAGAGACCCAGTACTTC
TRBJ2-4 | TRBV19 | . | . | CASSIGLFNTLAKNIQYF | TGTGCCAGTAGTATAGGTTTGTTCAACACCCTAGCCAAAAACATTCAGTACTTC
TRBJ1-1 | TRBV11-2 | . | . | CASRTGGGNTEAFF | TGTGCCAGCAGAACCGGGGGAGGTAACACTGAAGCTTTCTTT
TRBJ1-2 | TRBV7-2 | . | . | CASSLDGVRGYTF | TGTGCCAGCAGCTTAGACGGGGTGAGAGGCTACACCTTC
TRBJ2-3 | TRBV12-5 | TRBD2 | . | CASGLSPGLADTDTQYF | TGTGCTAGTGGTTTATCCCCGGGACTAGCGGACACAGATACGCAGTATTTT
TRBJ2-7 | TRBV28 | . | . | CASNSQGSSYEQYF | TGTGCCAGCAACTCCCAGGGCAGTTCCTACGAGCAGTACTTC
TRBJ1-2 | TRBV19 | . | . | CASSIDARNRNYGYTF | TGTGCCAGTAGTATAGATGCGAGGAATAGGAACTATGGCTACACCTTC
TRBJ1-2 | TRBV28 | . | . | CASSLSPGKGNYGYTF | TGTGCCAGCAGTTTATCTCCAGGGAAGGGTAACTATGGCTACACCTTC
TRBJ2-5 | TRBV4-1 | . | . | CASSLFSTGRGETQYF | TGCGCCAGCAGCCTGTTTTCGACAGGAAGGGGAGAGACCCAGTACTTC
TRBJ2-3 | TRBV28 | TRBD1 | . | CASRQGATQADTQYF | TGTGCCAGCAGACAGGGGGCCACCCAGGCAGATACGCAGTATTTT
TRBJ2-1 | TRBV6-1 | . | once | CASSAEYSYNEQFF | TGTGCCAGCAGTGCAGAATATTCCTACAATGAGCAGTTCTTC